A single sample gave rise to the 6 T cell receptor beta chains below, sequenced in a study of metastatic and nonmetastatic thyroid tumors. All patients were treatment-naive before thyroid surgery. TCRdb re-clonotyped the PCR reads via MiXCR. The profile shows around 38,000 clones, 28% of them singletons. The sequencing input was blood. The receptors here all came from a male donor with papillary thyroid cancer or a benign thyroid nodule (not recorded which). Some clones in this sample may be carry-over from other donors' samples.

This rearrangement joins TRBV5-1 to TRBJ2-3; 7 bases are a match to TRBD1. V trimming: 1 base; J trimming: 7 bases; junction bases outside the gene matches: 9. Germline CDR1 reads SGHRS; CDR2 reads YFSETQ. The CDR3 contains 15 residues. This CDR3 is CASSLSTGLRYTQYF. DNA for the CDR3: TGCGCCAGCAGCTTGTCGACAGGGTTGAGGTATACGCAGTATTTT.

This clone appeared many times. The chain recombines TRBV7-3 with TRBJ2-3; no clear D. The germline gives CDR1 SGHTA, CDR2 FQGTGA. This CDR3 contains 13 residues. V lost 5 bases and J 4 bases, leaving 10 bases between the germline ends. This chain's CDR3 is CASSPSKADTQYF. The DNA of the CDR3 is TGTGCCAGCAGCCCCTCGAAGGCAGATACGCAGTATTTT.

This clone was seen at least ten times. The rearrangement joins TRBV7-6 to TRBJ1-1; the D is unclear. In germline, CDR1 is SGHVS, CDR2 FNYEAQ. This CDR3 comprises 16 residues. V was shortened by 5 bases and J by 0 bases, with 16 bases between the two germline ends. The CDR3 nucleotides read TGTGCCAGCAGCCCAAGGGTATCCTTCATGAACACTGAAGCTTTCTTT. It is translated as CASSPRVSFMNTEAFF.

CDR3 residues: CASSSPRSQANTEAFF. DNA of the CDR3: TGTGCCAGCAGTTCCCCACGGAGTCAGGCGAACACTGAAGCTTTCTTT. This chain connects TRBV28 to TRBJ1-1; no firm D call. The CDR3 contains 16 residues. V was cut by 4 bases and J by 1 base, with 16 bases left in between. Germline V lookup: CDR1 MDHEN, CDR2 SYDVKM.

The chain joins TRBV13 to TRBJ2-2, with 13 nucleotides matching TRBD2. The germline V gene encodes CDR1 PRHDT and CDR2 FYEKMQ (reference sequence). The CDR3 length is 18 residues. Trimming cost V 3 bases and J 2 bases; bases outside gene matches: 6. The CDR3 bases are TGTGCCAGCAGCTTCCAGGGACTAGCGGGACCAAACACCGGGGAGCTGTTTTTT. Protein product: CASSFQGLAGPNTGELFF.

The DNA of the CDR3 is TGTGCCAGCAGTAGACAGGGTCTCGGATATGGCTACACCTTC. This translates into CASSRQGLGYGYTF. The rearrangement uses TRBV6-1 and TRBJ1-2; 7 bases agree with TRBD1. CDR1 MNHNS and CDR2 SASEGT come from the germline V gene. Trimming cost V 5 bases and J 5 bases; bases outside gene matches: 8. The CDR3 loop spans 14 amino acids.